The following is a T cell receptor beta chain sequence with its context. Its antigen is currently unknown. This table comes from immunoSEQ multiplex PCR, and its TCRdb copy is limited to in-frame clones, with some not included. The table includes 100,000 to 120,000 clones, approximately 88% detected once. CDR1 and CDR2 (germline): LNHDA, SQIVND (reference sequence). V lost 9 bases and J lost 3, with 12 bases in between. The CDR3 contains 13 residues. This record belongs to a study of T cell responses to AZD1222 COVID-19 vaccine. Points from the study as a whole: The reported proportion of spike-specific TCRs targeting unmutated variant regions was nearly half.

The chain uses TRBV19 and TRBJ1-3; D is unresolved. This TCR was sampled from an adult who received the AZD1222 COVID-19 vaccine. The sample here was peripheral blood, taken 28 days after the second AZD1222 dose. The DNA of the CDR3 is TGTGCCAGCGAACGGGGTGTTGGAAACACCATATATTTT. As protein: CASERGVGNTIYF.